Each of the 9 T cell receptor beta chains below was sequenced from the same sample in a study of regulatory T cells in long-lasting Graves disease. Time point reported: newly diagnosed GD, antithyroid drugs for less than 3 months. Scientists built the TCR library using RNA that was extracted from PBMCs. Sequencing libraries for TCR beta were prepared with iRepertoire HTBI primers and Arm-PCR of CDR3 regions. TCRdb re-called the multiplex PCR reads with MiXCR, one entry per CDR3 protein. The table lists under 250,000 distinct CDR3 sequences, approximately 18% of them singletons. This sample also belongs to another study, concerning T cells in Graves' hyperthyroidism and ophthalmopathy.

Sequenced here: peripheral blood mononuclear cells (PBMCs), sampled at new diagnosis, from a patient treated with antithyroid drugs. The origin of the receptors is a woman between 25 and 40 years old with Graves disease.

With respect to this clonotype: The junction and the germline gene differ at one end; a read error may be behind it. V and J are TRBV30 and TRBJ2-3; 7 bases are shared with TRBD2. Germline V lookup: CDR1 GTSNPN, CDR2 SVGIG (reference sequence). The CDR3 contains 15 residues. CDR3 protein: CARSKGGALTDTQYF. CDR3 nucleotides: TGTGCCCGGAGCAAGGGAGGGGCTCTCACAGATACGCAGTATTTT.

The sample holds a few counts of this clonotype. The V call is TRBV6-2 or TRBV6-3, the J call TRBJ2-3; D may correspond to TRBD1 or TRBD2 (5 bases each). CDR1 and CDR2 from the germline V gene are MNHEY and SVGEGT. V was cut by 6 bases and J by 4 bases, with 11 bases left in between. The CDR3 covers 13 residues. CDR3 sequence reads: CASRSGPADTQYF. Written as DNA, the CDR3 is TGTGCCAGCAGGTCGGGACCGGCAGATACGCAGTATTTT.

This clonotype was counted ten times or more. The genes are TRBV12-3 or TRBV12-4 and TRBJ2-7; possibly TRBD2 for D (5 bases). This CDR3 has 14 amino acids. Trimming took off 5 bases at V and 2 bases at J, with 13 bases between the two ends. The CDR3 loop reads CASSPRGLTYEQYF. In DNA form, the CDR3 reads TGTGCCAGCAGTCCACGAGGACTGACCTACGAGCAGTACTTC.

This clonotype came up many times. The chain employs TRBV6-5 and TRBJ2-5, with TRBD1 as a possible D gene (5 bases). The V end lost 0 bases, the J end lost 2 bases, and 13 bases lay between the germline ends. Germline V lookup: CDR1 MNHEY, CDR2 SVGAGI. This CDR3 contains 16 residues. CDR3 in DNA: TGTGCCAGCAGTTACTCCCGCGGCAGGGTTCAAGAGACCCAGTACTTC. Amino acids: CASSYSRGRVQETQYF.

The table lists this clonotype with a few counts. The chain links TRBV12-3 or TRBV12-4 to TRBJ1-5, with unresolved D. The CDR3 covers 15 residues. Deletions cut 5 bases from V and 2 bases from J, with 13 bases between. CDR3 residues: CASSQRYGGNQPQHF. The CDR3 nucleotides are TGTGCCAGCAGTCAGCGGTACGGCGGCAATCAGCCCCAGCATTTT.

There are a few counts of this clonotype. The rearrangement uses TRBV13 and TRBJ2-7; D is unclear. Germline lookup yields CDR1 PRHDT and CDR2 FYEKMQ (reference sequence). Trimming took 3 bases from V and 2 from J, leaving 8 bases between them. The length of the CDR3 is 13 residues. CDR3 nucleotide sequence: TGTGCCAGCAGCTTGATGGGTACCTACGAGCAGTACTTC. Translated: CASSLMGTYEQYF. The whole variable domain, remainder taken from reference TRBV13 and TRBJ2-7, is AAGVIQSPRHLIKEKRETATLKCYPIPRHDTVYWYQQGPGQDPQFLISFYEKMQSDKGSIPDRFSAQQFSDYHSELNMSSLELGDSALYFCASSLMGTYEQYFGPGTRLTVT.

This clonotype has at least ten counts. This chain joins TRBV29-1 and TRBJ2-2; D unresolved. V lost 2 bases to trimming and J lost 4 bases, with 8 bases between them. The V gene's germline CDR1 is SQVTM and CDR2 ANQGSEA. The CDR3 consists of 13 residues. The CDR3 reads CSVELRATGELFF. The CDR3 DNA sequence: TGCAGCGTTGAACTCAGAGCCACCGGGGAGCTGTTTTTT.

This clonotype was picked up a small number of times. Just one base apart from a much larger clone, this may be a read error. The conserved closing phenylalanine or tryptophan is absent in this CDR3, likely reflecting a read error. The V gene is TRBV19, the J gene TRBJ2-1, with 7 nucleotides matching TRBD1. Germline trimming cut 5 bases from V and 6 bases from J; bases unmatched to any gene: 10. The V gene's germline CDR1 is LNHDA and CDR2 SQIVND (reference sequence). The CDR3 contains 15 residues. In DNA, the CDR3 is TGTGCCAGTAGTCCTCGGGACAGCCCGTCCAATGAGCAGTTCTCC. Its protein is CASSPRDSPSNEQFS.

The J gene is TRBJ2-3, the V gene TRBV11-3; D may be TRBD2 (5 bases). The V and J ends lost 5 bases and 2 bases respectively, with 17 bases between them. The length of the CDR3 is 16 residues. CDR1 is SGHNT and CDR2 is YENEEA in the germline V gene. The DNA for the CDR3 is TGTGCCAGCAGCCCTCGGGGAGCCTTGTTCACAGATACGCAGTATTTT. Amino acid sequence: CASSPRGALFTDTQYF.